This TCR beta chain was retrieved from a study of blood T cell repertoires in COVID-19. In the study overall: Whether acute or convalescent, the COVID-19 samples came from the United States, Italy and Spain. The analysed material was cDNA or gDNA that came from T cells, B-cell-depleted T cells, or PBMCs.

In the original processing: Reference gene primer amplification gave nucleated cell count estimates. Some clones are missing from TCRdb's copy, which holds only in-frame ones; the method was immunoSEQ multiplex PCR. For V, J and clone size, that table is used; D and trimming come from the DNA. The sample has 200,000 to 300,000 clones, 86% seen once; the top ten hold around 2.8%. The V gene end was trimmed by 6 bases and the J gene end by 6 bases; junction bases not matched to a gene: 5. This CDR3 comprises 13 residues. V and J are TRBV12-3 or TRBV12-4 and TRBJ2-3, with TRBD1 matching 8 bases. Sequencing used peripheral blood. This TCR came from a woman aged 30 to 39 who had recovered from COVID-19. For the CDR3, the DNA is TGTGCCAGCAGCCATCGACAGGGGGATACGCAGTATTTT. This sequence encodes CASSHRQGDTQYF.